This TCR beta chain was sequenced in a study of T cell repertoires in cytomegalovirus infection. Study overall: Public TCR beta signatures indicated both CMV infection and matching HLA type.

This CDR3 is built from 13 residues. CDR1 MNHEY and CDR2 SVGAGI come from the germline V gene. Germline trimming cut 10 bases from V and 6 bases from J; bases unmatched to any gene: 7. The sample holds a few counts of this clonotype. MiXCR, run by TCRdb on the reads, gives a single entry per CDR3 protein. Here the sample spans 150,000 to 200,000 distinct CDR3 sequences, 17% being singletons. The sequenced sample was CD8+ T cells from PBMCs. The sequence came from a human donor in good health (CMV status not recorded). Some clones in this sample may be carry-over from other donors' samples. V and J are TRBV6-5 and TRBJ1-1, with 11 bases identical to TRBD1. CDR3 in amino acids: CATRDRGISEAFF. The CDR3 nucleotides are TGTGCCACCCGGGACAGGGGGATATCTGAAGCTTTCTTT.